The clone carrying this TCR beta chain came up a few times. What it recognizes is unknown. This record belongs to a study of graft-versus-host responses after intestinal transplantation. For the study at large: Tacrolimus plus steroids were given to all recipients for about 3 years, preceded by anti-thymocyte globulin induction. Study findings and constraints: Allografts of one patient group, those with graft-donor T cell macrochimerism, had high graft-versus-host to host-versus-graft clonal ratios.

Here immunoSEQ multiplex PCR was the method, and the copy in TCRdb shows in-frame clones only, minus some. This sample carries roughly 16,000 clones, about 80% of them seen once, and the ten largest clones take 3.8%. Tissue from the graft was processed to free its intraepithelial and lamina propria lymphocytes. V gave up 1 base and J gave up 3 bases; unmatched junction bases: 1. The germline V gene encodes CDR1 SEHNR and CDR2 FQNEAQ (reference sequence). The CDR3 has 17 residues. J is TRBJ2-6 and V is TRBV7-9; 12 bases agree with TRBD2. The specimen was ileum tissue, collected 584 days after intestinal transplantation. The sequence was collected from a human patient who received an intestinal transplant, so some T cells may come from the graft donor. The CDR3 region is CASSLVTSGGGANVLTF. CDR3 in DNA: TGTGCCAGCAGCTTAGTGACTAGCGGGGGTGGGGCCAACGTCCTGACTTTC.